These 3 T cell receptor beta chains share one sample of origin, sequenced in a study of T cells in Graves' hyperthyroidism and ophthalmopathy (dated by TCRdb to between 2018 and 2020). Library preparation employed multiplex PCR. Instrument used: Illumina HiSeq 2000. TCR beta CDR3 regions were amplified from RNA transcripts. For the first round of RT-PCR on the TCR CDR3, the HTBI primer set was used together with the Qiagen OneStep RT-PCR kit. The public reads were reanalyzed by TCRdb: fastp trimming at Q25, MiXCR alignment, in-frame beta chains only. A single entry per CDR3 protein holds the most common genes and DNA from its merged rows. This sample is represented by 450,000 to 550,000 distinct CDR3 sequences; approximately 24% of them were singletons. Jointly, the top ten make up over 9% of the sample. The sample consisted of blood. The receptors derive from a woman younger than 45 with Graves' ophthalmopathy.

This sequence joins TRBV11-2 and TRBJ2-7, with 11 bases fitting TRBD2. CDR1 is SGHAT and CDR2 is FQNNGV in the germline V gene. V trimming: 4 bases; J trimming: 3 bases; junction bases outside the gene matches: 8. The CDR3 extends over 16 amino acids. CDR3 region: CASSSLRLAGNYEQYF. The CDR3 bases are TGTGCCAGCAGCTCGTTACGACTAGCGGGGAACTACGAGCAGTACTTC.

This clonotype has at least ten counts. DNA of the CDR3: TGTGCCAGCAGCCCTCCGCGGGCTCTTCATGGCTACACCTTC. It yields the protein CASSPPRALHGYTF. This chain connects TRBV7-3 to TRBJ1-2; D ambiguous. Trimming cost V 5 bases and J 6 bases, with 16 bases left between them. The length of the CDR3 is 14 residues. CDR1 and CDR2 from the germline V gene are SGHTA and FQGTGA.

This clonotype was seen repeatedly, ten times or more. Without the conserved terminal phenylalanine or tryptophan, this CDR3 likely stems from a read error. The rearrangement joins TRBV6-2 or TRBV6-3 to TRBJ2-7, with TRBD2 matching 13 bases. Germline loops: CDR1 MNHEY, CDR2 SVGEGT. This CDR3 region has 14 residues. J gave up 7 bases and V 6 bases, and 6 bases lay outside the gene matches. The CDR3 DNA reads as TGTGCCAGCAGGCCGGGACTAGCGGGGTGGGAGCAGTACCTC. Translating it yields CASRPGLAGWEQYL.